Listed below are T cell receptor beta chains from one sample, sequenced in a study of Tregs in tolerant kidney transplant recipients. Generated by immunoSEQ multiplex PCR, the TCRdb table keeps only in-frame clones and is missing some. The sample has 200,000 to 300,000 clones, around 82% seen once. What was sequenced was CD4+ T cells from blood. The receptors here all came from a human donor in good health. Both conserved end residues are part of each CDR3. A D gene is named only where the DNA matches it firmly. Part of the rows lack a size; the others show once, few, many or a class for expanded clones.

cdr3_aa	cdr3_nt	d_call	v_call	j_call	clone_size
CASSSKGGLLAAEAFF	TGTGCCAGCAGTTCAAAGGGCGGCCTTCTGGCGGCTGAAGCTTTCTTT	-	TRBV11-2	TRBJ1-1	-
CASSLSASGGDTQYF	TGTGCCAGCAGCTTGTCGGCTAGCGGGGGCGATACGCAGTATTTT	TRBD2	TRBV5-4	TRBJ2-3	-
CASSWDRSSGANVLTF	TGTGCCAGCAGCTGGGACAGAAGCTCTGGGGCCAACGTCCTGACTTTC	TRBD1	TRBV5-6	TRBJ2-6	-
CASSTNEKLFF	TGTGCCAGCAGTACTAATGAAAAACTGTTTTTT	-	TRBV6-1	TRBJ1-4	-
CAWSLGLPSGNTIYF	TGTGCCTGGAGTTTAGGACTGCCCTCTGGAAACACCATATATTTT	-	TRBV30	TRBJ1-3	-
CASSRSRGRALTYEQYF	TGTGCCAGCTCACGCTCCCGGGGCAGGGCCTTAACCTACGAGCAGTACTTC	-	TRBV18	TRBJ2-7	-
CASSGSTQETQYF	TGCGCCAGCAGTGGATCGACCCAAGAGACCCAGTACTTC	-	TRBV10-1	TRBJ2-5	-
CASSLKITDTQYF	TGTGCCAGCAGCTTAAAAATCACAGATACGCAGTATTTT	-	TRBV11-3	TRBJ2-3	-
CSVPGQGGNEQYF	TGCAGCGTGCCTGGACAGGGAGGGAACGAGCAGTACTTC	-	TRBV29-1	TRBJ2-7	-
CASSLATRISTDTQYF	TGTGCCAGCAGCTTAGCGACTCGAATAAGCACAGATACGCAGTATTTT	-	TRBV7-9	TRBJ2-3	-
CASSWGTSGVTGELFF	TGCGCCAGCAGCTGGGGGACTAGCGGGGTCACCGGGGAGCTGTTTTTT	TRBD2	TRBV5-1	TRBJ2-2	-
CASSLGRPAKNIQYF	TGTGCCAGCAGCTTGGGCAGGCCTGCCAAAAACATTCAGTACTTC	-	TRBV5-8	TRBJ2-4	-
CASSLDSPEQYF	TGTGCCAGCAGTTTGGACAGTCCGGAGCAGTACTTC	-	TRBV6-1	TRBJ2-7	few
CASRRTSGGLDEQYF	TGTGCCAGCAGGCGTACTAGCGGGGGGCTGGACGAGCAGTACTTC	TRBD2	TRBV6-4	TRBJ2-7	-
CASSQSAQRPRDF	TGCGCCAGCAGTCAATCGGCTCAGAGGCCCCGGGACTTC	-	TRBV23-1	TRBJ2-7	-
CASSHLDEGDQYF	TGTGCCAGCAGCCACCTTGACGAGGGGGATCAGTACTTC	-	TRBV4-2	TRBJ2-7	-
CASSIGPGCVQYF	TGTGCCAGTAGTATAGGCCCTGGGTGTGTGCAGTACTTC	-	TRBV19	TRBJ2-7	-
CASSEVFRREGRTGELFF	TGTGCCAGCAGTGAAGTCTTCCGACGGGAGGGCCGCACCGGGGAGCTGTTTTTT	TRBD2	TRBV6-1	TRBJ2-2	-
CASSGNFYEQYF	TGTGCCAGCAGTGGGAATTTCTACGAGCAGTACTTC	-	TRBV27	TRBJ2-7	-
CASSSQPNTEAFF	TGCGCCAGCAGCTCCCAACCTAACACTGAAGCTTTCTTT	-	TRBV5-1	TRBJ1-1	-
CASSLSSVQGELFF	TGCGCCAGCAGCTTGTCTAGCGTGCAAGGGGAGCTGTTTTTT	-	TRBV5-1	TRBJ2-2	-
CVTGRQFSYEQYF	TGTGTTACGGGTCGACAGTTCTCCTACGAGCAGTACTTC	-	TRBV19	TRBJ2-7	-
CASSVQGKTYEQYF	TGTGCCAGCAGTGTCCAGGGGAAGACCTACGAGCAGTACTTC	-	TRBV2	TRBJ2-7	-
CASSPISGRASETQYF	TGTGCCAGCAGCCCAATAAGCGGGAGGGCCTCGGAGACCCAGTACTTC	TRBD2	TRBV9	TRBJ2-5	-
CASSLGPGTGPIYGYTF	TGTGCCAGCAGCTTAGGACCCGGGACAGGGCCCATCTATGGCTACACCTTC	TRBD1	TRBV11-2	TRBJ1-2	-
CASSFRTGGSYNEQFF	TGTGCCAGCAGCTTCAGGACAGGGGGCTCCTACAATGAGCAGTTCTTC	TRBD1	TRBV7-8	TRBJ2-1	-
CASSADRGTDTQYF	TGCGCCAGCAGTGCCGACAGGGGTACAGATACGCAGTATTTT	TRBD1	TRBV10-1	TRBJ2-3	-
CASSSTSGDTDTQYF	TGCGCCAGCAGCTCGACTAGCGGGGACACAGATACGCAGTATTTT	TRBD2	TRBV5-1	TRBJ2-3	-
CAGSYRGDDYGYTF	TGTGCCGGATCGTATCGTGGGGACGACTATGGCTACACCTTC	-	TRBV6-1	TRBJ1-2	-
CASSFPRESANYGYTF	TGTGCCAGCAGCTTCCCCAGGGAGTCAGCTAACTATGGCTACACCTTC	-	TRBV5-6	TRBJ1-2	few
CASSQDSWEGAETQYF	TGCGCCAGCAGCCAAGATAGTTGGGAAGGGGCTGAGACCCAGTACTTC	-	TRBV4-1	TRBJ2-5	-
CASRPSEGLGNQPQHF	TGCGCCAGCAGACCCTCCGAAGGCCTAGGCAATCAGCCCCAGCATTTT	-	TRBV4-1	TRBJ1-5	-
CASSGTGFYEQYF	TGTGCCAGCAGCGGAACCGGGTTCTACGAGCAGTACTTC	-	TRBV18	TRBJ2-7	-
CATTRGLGEKLFF	TGTGCCACCACGAGGGGGCTAGGGGAAAAACTGTTTTTT	TRBD1	TRBV10-3	TRBJ1-4	few
CASSTDRVSYGYTF	TGTGCCAGCAGTACGGACAGGGTTAGCTATGGCTACACCTTC	TRBD1	TRBV6-1	TRBJ1-2	-
CASSPGLAGGTTQYF	TGTGCCAGCAGTCCCGGACTAGCGGGGGGGACGACCCAGTACTTC	TRBD2	TRBV6-5	TRBJ2-5	few
CASSEMPGTSGRREQFF	TGCGCCAGCAGTGAAATGCCAGGGACTAGCGGGAGGCGGGAGCAGTTCTTC	TRBD2	TRBV10-1	TRBJ2-1	-
CASSMRRGGMDTQYF	TGTGCCAGTAGTATGCGGCGGGGGGGCATGGATACGCAGTATTTT	TRBD2	TRBV19	TRBJ2-3	-
CASSLGQGASDTQYF	TGCGCCAGCAGCTTGGGACAGGGGGCGTCAGATACGCAGTATTTT	TRBD1	TRBV5-1	TRBJ2-3	-
CASSSNRQNTEAFF	TGTGCCAGCAGCTCAAATCGACAGAACACTGAAGCTTTCTTT	-	TRBV11-3	TRBJ1-1	once
CASSQQGRDTQYF	TGTGCCAGCAGCCAACAGGGTCGAGATACGCAGTATTTT	-	TRBV14	TRBJ2-3	-
CASSLRGASYNEQFF	TGTGCCAGCAGCCTTCGGGGGGCGTCCTACAATGAGCAGTTCTTC	-	TRBV7-2	TRBJ2-1	-
CASSHSETQYF	TGTGCCAGCAGCCATTCAGAGACCCAGTACTTC	-	TRBV14	TRBJ2-5	-
CASGPGLAGPWGSEQYF	TGTGCCAGCGGTCCGGGACTAGCGGGACCATGGGGTTCCGAGCAGTACTTC	TRBD2	TRBV27	TRBJ2-7	-
CASSTGLAAYNEQFF	TGTGCCAGCAGCACAGGACTAGCGGCCTACAATGAGCAGTTCTTC	TRBD2	TRBV5-5	TRBJ2-1	-
CASRALSSSSYEQYF	TGTGCCAGCAGGGCCCTTAGCTCCAGCTCCTACGAGCAGTACTTC	-	TRBV11-2	TRBJ2-7	-
CASSGIQLAGEKLFF	TGTGCCAGCAGTGGTATCCAACTGGCAGGCGAAAAACTGTTTTTT	-	TRBV2	TRBJ1-4	few
CASTRQTGSQPQHF	TGTGCCAGCACCCGACAGACGGGGAGCCAGCCCCAGCATTTT	-	TRBV6-5	TRBJ1-5	once
CASTPKGGRWADTQYF	TGTGCCAGCACCCCAAAGGGGGGGAGATGGGCAGATACGCAGTATTTT	-	TRBV5-4	TRBJ2-3	once
CASSPPGAKTQYF	TGTGCCAGCAGTCCCCCCGGGGCCAAGACCCAGTACTTC	-	TRBV6-1	TRBJ2-5	once
CASSPTGAGMNTEAFF	TGCGCCAGCAGCCCCACAGGGGCGGGGATGAACACTGAAGCTTTCTTT	TRBD1	TRBV5-1	TRBJ1-1	-
CASSQEGRVAGGQETQYF	TGTGCCAGCAGCCAAGAGGGGAGGGTAGCGGGGGGCCAAGAGACCCAGTACTTC	TRBD2	TRBV4-2	TRBJ2-5	-
CASSYRGPGWPQHF	TGTGCCAGCAGTTACAGGGGGCCGGGGTGGCCCCAGCATTTT	TRBD1	TRBV6-5	TRBJ1-5	-
CASSLTGGYGYTF	TGTGCCAGCAGTTTAACAGGGGGCTATGGCTACACCTTC	TRBD1	TRBV27	TRBJ1-2	-
CASSVRKIYEQYF	TGTGCCAGCAGTGTGAGGAAAATCTACGAGCAGTACTTC	-	TRBV2	TRBJ2-7	-
CASSPRGGTGELFF	TGTGCCAGCAGTCCCCGGGGAGGCACCGGGGAGCTGTTTTTT	-	TRBV5-4	TRBJ2-2	-
CASSPLVVAGYFETQYF	TGTGCCAGCAGTCCCTTAGTGGTAGCGGGGTATTTTGAGACCCAGTACTTC	TRBD2	TRBV27	TRBJ2-5	-
CASSLQTRLVYNEQFF	TGTGCCAGCAGCTTACAGACTCGATTAGTATACAATGAGCAGTTCTTC	-	TRBV11-2	TRBJ2-1	-
CASSLVAPRSYEQYF	TGTGCCAGCAGCTTGGTAGCCCCCCGCTCCTACGAGCAGTACTTC	-	TRBV11-2	TRBJ2-7	-